Presented here are 13 T cell receptor beta chains from one specimen sequenced in a study of CD8 T cells in Susac syndrome. RNA totalling about 0.45 to 1 ug underwent reverse transcription with random hexamers. From the immunoSEQ multiplex PCR reads, TCRdb called clonotypes with MiXCR, one entry per CDR3 protein. The table shows about 180,000 distinct CDR3 sequences, with 85% to 95% occurring only once. Sequencing was carried out using CD8+ T cells from PBMCs. The origin of the receptors is a human donor with multiple sclerosis.

The CDR3 loop is CASSLGSSTEAFF. Here the CDR3 DNA reads TGTGCCAGCAGCTTGGGATCGAGCACTGAAGCTTTCTTT. The rearrangement links TRBV5-6 to TRBJ1-1; no firm D call. This CDR3 comprises 13 residues. Germline values: CDR1 SGHDT, CDR2 YYEEEE. V lost 0 bases to trimming and J lost 4 bases, with 7 bases between them.

V and J are TRBV7-6 and TRBJ2-1; D is perhaps TRBD2 (6 bases). V lost 4 bases to trimming and J lost 10 bases, with 17 bases between them. The CDR3 is 14 residues long. Looked up from germline, CDR1 is SGHVS and CDR2 is FNYEAQ. CDR3 sequence (DNA): TGTGCCAGCAGCTCTAGTGTGGGGGGAAGGGAGCAGTTCTTC. This sequence encodes CASSSSVGGREQFF.

V usage is TRBV29-1 and J usage is TRBJ1-2; weak D call: TRBD1 (5 bases). Germline V gene lookup returns CDR1 SQVTM and CDR2 ANQGSEA. Deletions cut 5 bases from V and 4 bases from J, with 20 bases between. The CDR3 has 15 amino acids. CDR3 DNA: TGCAGCGTTTGGTCGGCTAATCTCGGGGGCTATGGCTACACCTTC. Translating gives CSVWSANLGGYGYTF.

The rearrangement links TRBV29-1 to TRBJ2-5, with TRBD2 as a possible D gene (6 bases). Trimming removed 0 bases from V and 3 bases from J, with 8 bases in between. The CDR3 runs to 13 residues. The germline V gene encodes CDR1 SQVTM and CDR2 ANQGSEA. The CDR3 sequence is CSVEDGGKETQYF. CDR3 DNA sequence: TGCAGCGTTGAAGATGGGGGGAAAGAGACCCAGTACTTC.

The chain employs TRBV11-2 and TRBJ2-5, with D unresolved. The CDR3 length is 18 residues. The germline V gene has CDR1 SGHAT and CDR2 FQNNGV. Trimming left V 4 bases short and J 5 bases short, with 26 bases between. The CDR3 bases are TGTGCCAGCAGCTACCACGAGCAGGCTAGTAGACGGTTGGAGACCCAGTACTTC. Translating gives CASSYHEQASRRLETQYF. The full variable domain, rest sourced from reference TRBV11-2 and TRBJ2-5, is EAGVAQSPRYKIIEKRQSVAFWCNPISGHATLYWYQQILGQGPKLLIQFQNNGVVDDSQLPKDRFSAERLKGVDSTLKIQPAKLEDSAVYLCASSYHEQASRRLETQYFGPGTRLLVL.

This chain uses TRBV2 with TRBJ2-7, with a possible D match to TRBD2 (6 bases). Germline CDR1 and CDR2: SNHLY and FYNNEI. This CDR3 is 10 amino acids long. V was shortened by 5 bases and J by 9 bases, with 8 bases between the two germline ends. The chain's CDR3 is CASSPGVQYF. In DNA, the CDR3 is TGTGCCAGCAGTCCGGGGGTGCAGTACTTC.

The chain is built from TRBV7-9 and TRBJ2-4; D not resolved. The V and J ends lost 4 bases and 1 base respectively, with 8 bases between them. This CDR3 is built from 14 residues. The germline V gene encodes CDR1 SEHNR and CDR2 FQNEAQ (reference sequence). CDR3 protein: CASSSAGAKNIQYF. As DNA, the CDR3 is TGTGCCAGCAGCTCCGCCGGGGCCAAAAACATTCAGTACTTC.

This chain connects TRBV5-6 to TRBJ2-5, with D hard to call. Germline loops: CDR1 SGHDT, CDR2 YYEEEE. V was pared by 4 bases and J by 4 bases, with 11 bases between. The CDR3 loop spans 13 amino acids. CDR3 DNA: TGTGCCAGCAGCCCCTCCGTCCCAGAGACCCAGTACTTC. This translates into CASSPSVPETQYF.

The rearrangement uses TRBV5-6 and TRBJ2-1; no reliable D call. The CDR3 extends over 11 amino acids. V gave up 6 bases and J gave up 7 bases, with 8 bases separating them. Germline CDR1 is SGHDT and CDR2 is YYEEEE. CDR3: CASTASNEQFF. CDR3 coding DNA: TGTGCCAGCACCGCATCGAATGAGCAGTTCTTC.

This sequence joins TRBV6-1 and TRBJ1-6; D is unclear. CDR3 length: 17 residues. The germline gives CDR1 MNHNS, CDR2 SASEGT. Trimming removed 5 bases from V and 1 base from J, with 15 bases in between. The CDR3 reads CASSPSPEGSYNSPLHF. Written as DNA, the CDR3 is TGTGCCAGCAGTCCCTCCCCCGAAGGGTCCTATAATTCACCCCTCCACTTT.

This clonotype was detected only once. CDR3 in DNA: TGCAGCGTTGAAGGACTAGCGGGAGTCAGCTACAATGAGCAGTTCTTC. Translating gives CSVEGLAGVSYNEQFF. This chain uses TRBV29-1 with TRBJ2-1; TRBD2 aligns across 12 bases. Per the germline V gene, CDR1 is SQVTM and CDR2 is ANQGSEA. This CDR3 spans 16 amino acids. V lost 1 base, J lost 3 bases, and 4 bases stayed unmatched.

This sequence joins TRBV6-5 and TRBJ2-2, with D perhaps TRBD2 (7 bases). Germline CDR1 MNHEY, CDR2 SVGAGI. This CDR3 comprises 15 residues. Deletions cut 6 bases from V and 1 base from J, with 12 bases between. The CDR3 spells CASSAGAGNTGELFF. Written as DNA, the CDR3 is TGTGCCAGCAGCGCGGGGGCAGGGAACACCGGGGAGCTGTTTTTT.

This rearrangement joins TRBV9 to TRBJ2-4; D possibly corresponds to TRBD1 (7 bases). The germline V gene has CDR1 SGDLS and CDR2 YYNGEE. V lost 0 bases and J lost 0, with 13 bases in between. The CDR3 is 17 amino acids. The CDR3 coding sequence is TGTGCCAGCAGCGTAGGCGGAGGGGGCTTAGCCAAAAACATTCAGTACTTC. Translating it yields CASSVGGGGLAKNIQYF.